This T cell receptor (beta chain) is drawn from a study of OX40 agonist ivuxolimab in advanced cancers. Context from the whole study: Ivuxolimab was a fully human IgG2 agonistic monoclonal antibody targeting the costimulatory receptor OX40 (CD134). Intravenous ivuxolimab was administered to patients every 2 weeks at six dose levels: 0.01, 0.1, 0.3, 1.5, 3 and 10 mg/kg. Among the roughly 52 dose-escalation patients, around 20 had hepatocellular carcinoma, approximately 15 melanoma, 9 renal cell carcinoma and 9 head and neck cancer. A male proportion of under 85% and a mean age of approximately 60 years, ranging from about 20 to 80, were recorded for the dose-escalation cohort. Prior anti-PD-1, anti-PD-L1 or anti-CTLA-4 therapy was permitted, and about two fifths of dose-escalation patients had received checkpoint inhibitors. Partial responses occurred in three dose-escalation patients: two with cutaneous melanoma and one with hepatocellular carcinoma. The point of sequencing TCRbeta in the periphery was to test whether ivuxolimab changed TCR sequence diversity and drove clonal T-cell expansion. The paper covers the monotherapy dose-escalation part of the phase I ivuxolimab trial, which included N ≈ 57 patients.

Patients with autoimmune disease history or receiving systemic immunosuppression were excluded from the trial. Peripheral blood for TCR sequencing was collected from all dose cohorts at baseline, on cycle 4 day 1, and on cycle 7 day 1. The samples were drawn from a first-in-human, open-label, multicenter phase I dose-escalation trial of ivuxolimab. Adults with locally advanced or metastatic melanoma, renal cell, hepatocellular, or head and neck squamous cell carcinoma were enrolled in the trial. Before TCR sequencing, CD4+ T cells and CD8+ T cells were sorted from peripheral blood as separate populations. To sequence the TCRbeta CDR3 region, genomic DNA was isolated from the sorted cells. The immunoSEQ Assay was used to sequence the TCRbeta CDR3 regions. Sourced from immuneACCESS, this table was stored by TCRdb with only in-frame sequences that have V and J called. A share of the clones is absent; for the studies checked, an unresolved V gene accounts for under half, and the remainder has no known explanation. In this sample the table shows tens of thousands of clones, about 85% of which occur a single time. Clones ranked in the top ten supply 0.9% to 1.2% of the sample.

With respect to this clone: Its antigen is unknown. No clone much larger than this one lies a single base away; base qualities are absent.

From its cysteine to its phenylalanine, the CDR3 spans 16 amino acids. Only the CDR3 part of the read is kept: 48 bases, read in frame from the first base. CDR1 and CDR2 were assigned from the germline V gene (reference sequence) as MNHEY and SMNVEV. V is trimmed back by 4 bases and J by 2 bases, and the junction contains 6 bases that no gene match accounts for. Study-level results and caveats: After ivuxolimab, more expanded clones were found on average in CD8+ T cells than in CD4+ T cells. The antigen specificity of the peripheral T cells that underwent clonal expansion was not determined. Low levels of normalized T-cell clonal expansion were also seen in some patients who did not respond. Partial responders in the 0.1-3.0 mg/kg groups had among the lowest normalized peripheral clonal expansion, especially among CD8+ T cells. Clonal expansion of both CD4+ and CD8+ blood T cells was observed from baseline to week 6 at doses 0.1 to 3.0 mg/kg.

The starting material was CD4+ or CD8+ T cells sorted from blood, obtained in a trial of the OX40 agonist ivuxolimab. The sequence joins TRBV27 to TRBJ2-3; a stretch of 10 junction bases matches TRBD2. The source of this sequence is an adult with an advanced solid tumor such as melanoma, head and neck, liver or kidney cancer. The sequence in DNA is TGTGCCAGCAGTTATCTAGCGGGAGTGTCCACAGATACGCAGTATTTT. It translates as CASSYLAGVSTDTQYF.